The sequence of this TCR beta chain was determined in a study of blood T cell repertoires in COVID-19. The data were produced by immunoSEQ multiplex PCR, yet TCRdb's version contains in-frame clones alone and is incomplete. The sample carries about 370,000 clones, more than 70% recorded once. Germline V gives CDR1 SGHVS, CDR2 FNYEAQ. Trimming took 5 bases from V and 1 from J, leaving 13 bases between them. The CDR3 sequence is 15 residues long. V gene TRBV7-6 combines with J gene TRBJ2-3, with D unresolved. Input material: peripheral blood. This receptor was obtained from a woman aged 25 to 39 with COVID-19, enrolled during active disease. The CDR3 DNA sequence: TGTGCCAGCAGCCTGCCAGCACAGCGCACAGATACGCAGTATTTT. Amino acids: CASSLPAQRTDTQYF.